This is a list of T cell receptor beta chains from one sample in a study of PD-L1 blockade in urothelial cancer. Measured with immunoSEQ multiplex PCR; TCRdb has only the in-frame clones, and not every one. The sample gives about 52,000 clones, roughly 80% of which show up once; approximately 3.3% is in the top ten. Here the sequenced sample was PBMCs, taken around atezolizumab (anti-PD-L1) treatment. All receptors derive from a man in his 70s with urothelial cancer. Both conserved end residues are part of each CDR3. The D gene is left open where the match is weak. Some rows mark clone size as missing; the rest say once, few, many or name a class of expanded clone.

J: TRBJ1-5; size: NA; V: TRBV6-4; D: NA; CDR3: CASSERQAGQPQHF; DNA: TGTGCCAGCAGTGAACGACAGGCTGGTCAGCCCCAGCATTTT
J: TRBJ2-3; size: NA; V: TRBV7-9; D: TRBD2; CDR3: CASSLGGGADTQYF; DNA: TGTGCCAGCAGCTTAGGGGGGGGTGCAGATACGCAGTATTTT
J: TRBJ2-3; size: NA; V: TRBV18; D: NA; CDR3: CASSRRDGREATQYF; DNA: TGTGCCAGCTCACGGCGGGACGGACGAGAAGCTACGCAGTATTTT
J: TRBJ2-1; size: NA; V: TRBV19; D: TRBD2; CDR3: CASSPPGTSGGSTNEQFF; DNA: TGTGCCAGTAGTCCTCCCGGGACTAGCGGGGGGTCCACCAATGAGCAGTTCTTC
J: TRBJ2-5; size: NA; V: TRBV4-3; D: NA; CDR3: CASSQDEAETQYF; DNA: TGCGCCAGCAGCCAAGATGAGGCCGAGACCCAGTACTTC
J: TRBJ1-4; size: NA; V: TRBV11-2; D: TRBD1; CDR3: CASSSDRGEKLFF; DNA: TGTGCCAGCAGCTCGGACAGGGGTGAAAAACTGTTTTTT
J: TRBJ1-5; size: once; V: TRBV19; D: NA; CDR3: CASGPQQGWGQPQHF; DNA: TGTGCCAGTGGGCCTCAACAGGGCTGGGGTCAGCCCCAGCATTTT
J: TRBJ1-1; size: NA; V: TRBV6-1; D: TRBD1; CDR3: CASSERRGRAFF; DNA: TGTGCCAGCAGTGAAAGGAGGGGGCGAGCTTTCTTT
J: TRBJ1-1; size: many; V: TRBV11-2; D: NA; CDR3: CASSYSRAEAFF; DNA: TGTGCCAGCAGCTACTCCCGGGCTGAAGCTTTCTTT
J: TRBJ1-5; size: NA; V: TRBV30; D: TRBD1; CDR3: CAWSNRGNQPQHF; DNA: TGTGCCTGGAGCAACAGGGGTAATCAGCCCCAGCATTTT
J: TRBJ2-7; size: NA; V: TRBV18; D: TRBD1; CDR3: CASSPIRDRVYEQYF; DNA: TGTGCCAGCTCACCTATCCGGGACAGAGTCTACGAGCAGTACTTC
J: TRBJ2-1; size: NA; V: TRBV10-3; D: TRBD2; CDR3: CAIGSGGINEQFF; DNA: TGTGCCATCGGTAGCGGGGGAATAAATGAGCAGTTCTTC
J: TRBJ1-1; size: NA; V: TRBV18; D: NA; CDR3: CASSPQGQGIGTEAFF; DNA: TGTGCCAGCTCACCACAGGGACAAGGTATAGGCACTGAAGCTTTCTTT
J: TRBJ1-1; size: NA; V: TRBV2; D: NA; CDR3: CASSETWRNTEAFF; DNA: TGTGCCAGCAGTGAGACCTGGAGGAACACTGAAGCTTTCTTT
J: TRBJ2-3; size: NA; V: TRBV7-3; D: NA; CDR3: CASSPTAGLTDTQYF; DNA: TGTGCCAGCAGCCCAACAGCGGGCCTCACAGATACGCAGTATTTT
J: TRBJ1-6; size: NA; V: TRBV5-1; D: TRBD1; CDR3: CASSSDGQGARGNSPLHF; DNA: TGCGCCAGCAGTTCAGACGGACAGGGGGCGAGGGGTAATTCACCCCTCCACTTT
J: TRBJ2-2; size: NA; V: TRBV15; D: NA; CDR3: CATSRDLGTGELFF; DNA: TGTGCCACCAGCAGAGATCTCGGCACCGGGGAGCTGTTTTTT
J: TRBJ1-1; size: NA; V: TRBV7-3; D: TRBD1; CDR3: CASSPGQGKSTEAFF; DNA: TGTGCCAGCAGCCCGGGACAGGGAAAGAGCACTGAAGCTTTCTTT